This T cell receptor beta chain appears in the sequencing data of a study of cytomegalovirus exposure and HLA in healthy donors. Study-level background: As an earlier analysis found, some 180 million T cells yielded around 110 million unique TCR beta sequences. Study conclusions and caveats: About 90% or about 30% of the time was how often most TCR beta V segments were productive, according to an earlier analysis.

The PCR was carried out with 60 Vbeta primers and 13 Jbeta primers. Only in-frame clones appear in the TCRdb table, and some are missing; sequencing was by immunoSEQ multiplex PCR. The table has around 130,000 clones, 81% seen once; the top ten hold 2% to 2.5%. V lost 3 bases, J lost 3 bases, and 10 bases lay in between. The germline V gene has CDR1 SGHTA and CDR2 FQGNSA. The CDR3 covers 14 residues. On this clone itself: The antigen is unknown.

The rearrangement joins TRBV7-2 to TRBJ2-3; D possibly corresponds to TRBD2 (6 bases). Sequenced input: PBMCs. This TCR came from a woman in her thirties or forties in good health and CMV-seronegative. Here the CDR3 reads CASSFGTRTDTQYF. CDR3 bases: TGTGCCAGCAGCTTCGGGACTCGTACAGATACGCAGTATTTT. Looking up the rest from reference TRBV7-2 and TRBJ2-3 gives the full variable domain: GAGVSQSPSNKVTEKGKDVELRCDPISGHTALYWYRQSLGQGLEFLIYFQGNSAPDKSGLPSDRFSAERTGGSVSTLTIQRTQQEDSAVYLCASSFGTRTDTQYFGPGTRLTVL.